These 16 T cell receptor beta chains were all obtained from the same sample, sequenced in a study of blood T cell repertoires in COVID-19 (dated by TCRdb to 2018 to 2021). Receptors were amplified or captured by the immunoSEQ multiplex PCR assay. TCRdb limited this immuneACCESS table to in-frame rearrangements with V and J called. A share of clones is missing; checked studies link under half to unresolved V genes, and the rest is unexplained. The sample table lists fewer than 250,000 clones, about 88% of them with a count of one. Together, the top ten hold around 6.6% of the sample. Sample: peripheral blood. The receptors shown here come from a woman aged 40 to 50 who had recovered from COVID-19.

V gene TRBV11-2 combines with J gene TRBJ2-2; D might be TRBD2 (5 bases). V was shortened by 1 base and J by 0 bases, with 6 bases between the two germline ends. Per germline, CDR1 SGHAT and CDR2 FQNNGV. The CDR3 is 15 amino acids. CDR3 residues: CASSLVGANTGELFF. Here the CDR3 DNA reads TGTGCCAGCAGCTTAGTCGGGGCGAACACCGGGGAGCTGTTTTTT. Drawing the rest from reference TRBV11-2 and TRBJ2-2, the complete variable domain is EAGVAQSPRYKIIEKRQSVAFWCNPISGHATLYWYQQILGQGPKLLIQFQNNGVVDDSQLPKDRFSAERLKGVDSTLKIQPAKLEDSAVYLCASSLVGANTGELFFGEGSRLTVL.

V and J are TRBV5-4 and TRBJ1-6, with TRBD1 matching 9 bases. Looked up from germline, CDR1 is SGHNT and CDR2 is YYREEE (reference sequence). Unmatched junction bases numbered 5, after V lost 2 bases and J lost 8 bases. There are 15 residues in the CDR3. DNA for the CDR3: TGTGCCAGCAGCTTTGACAGGGGGGATTATTCACCCCTCCACTTT. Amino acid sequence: CASSFDRGDYSPLHF.

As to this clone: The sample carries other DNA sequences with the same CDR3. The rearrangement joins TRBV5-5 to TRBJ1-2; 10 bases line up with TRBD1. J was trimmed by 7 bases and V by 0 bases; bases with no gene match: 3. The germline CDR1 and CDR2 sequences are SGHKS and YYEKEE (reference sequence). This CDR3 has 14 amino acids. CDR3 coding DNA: TGTGCCAGCAGCTTGGAGGGACAGGGGCTTGGCTACACCTTC. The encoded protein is CASSLEGQGLGYTF. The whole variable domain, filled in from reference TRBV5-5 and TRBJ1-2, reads DAGVTQSPTHLIKTRGQQVTLRCSPISGHKSVSWYQQVLGQGPQFIFQYYEKEERGRGNFPDRFSARQFPNYSSELNVNALLLGDSALYLCASSLEGQGLGYTFGSGTRLTVV.

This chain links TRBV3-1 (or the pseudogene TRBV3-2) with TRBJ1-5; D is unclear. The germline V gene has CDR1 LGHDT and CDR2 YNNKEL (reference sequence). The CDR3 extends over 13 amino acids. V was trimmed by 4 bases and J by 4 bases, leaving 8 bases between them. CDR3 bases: TGTGCCAGCAGCCCTCAAGAGAATCAGCCCCAGCATTTT. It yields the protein CASSPQENQPQHF.

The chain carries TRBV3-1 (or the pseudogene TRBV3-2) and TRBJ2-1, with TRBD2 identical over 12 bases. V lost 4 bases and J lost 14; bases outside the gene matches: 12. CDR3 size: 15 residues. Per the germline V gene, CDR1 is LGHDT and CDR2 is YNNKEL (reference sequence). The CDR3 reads CASSRTSGITWGKFF. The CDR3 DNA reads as TGTGCCAGCAGCCGGACTAGCGGGATCACCTGGGGAAAGTTCTTC.

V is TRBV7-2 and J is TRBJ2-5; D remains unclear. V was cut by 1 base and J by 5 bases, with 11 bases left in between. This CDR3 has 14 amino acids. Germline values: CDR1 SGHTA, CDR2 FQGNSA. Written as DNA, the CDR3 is TGTGCCAGCAGCTTAGATTCGGGTGTGGAGACCCAGTACTTC. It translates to CASSLDSGVETQYF.

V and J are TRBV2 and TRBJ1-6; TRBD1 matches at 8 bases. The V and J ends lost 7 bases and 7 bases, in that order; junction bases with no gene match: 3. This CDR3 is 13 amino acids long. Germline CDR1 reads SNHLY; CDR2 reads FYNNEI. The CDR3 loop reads CASTQGANSPLHF. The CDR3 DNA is TGTGCCAGCACTCAGGGGGCAAATTCACCCCTCCACTTT. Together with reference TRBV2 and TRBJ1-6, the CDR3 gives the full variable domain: EPEVTQTPSHQVTQMGQEVILRCVPISNHLYFYWYRQILGQKVEFLVSFYNNEISEKSEIFDDQFSVERPDGSNFTLKIRSTKLEDSAMYFCASTQGANSPLHFGNGTRLTVT.

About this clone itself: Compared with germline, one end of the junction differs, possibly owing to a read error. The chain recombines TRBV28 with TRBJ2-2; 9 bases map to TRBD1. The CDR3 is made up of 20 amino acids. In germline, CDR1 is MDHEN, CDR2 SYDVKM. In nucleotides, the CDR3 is TGTGCCAGCAGTCCAGCCCTCGGACAGGGGAAGGGCGCGAACACCGGCGAGCTGTTTTTT. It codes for CASSPALGQGKGANTGELFF.

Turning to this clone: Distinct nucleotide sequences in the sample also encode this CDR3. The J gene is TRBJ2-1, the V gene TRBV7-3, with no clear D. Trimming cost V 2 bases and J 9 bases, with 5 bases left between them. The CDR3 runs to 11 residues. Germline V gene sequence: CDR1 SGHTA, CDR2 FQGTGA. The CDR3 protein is CASSLGSEQFF. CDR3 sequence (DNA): TGTGCCAGCAGCTTAGGCAGTGAGCAGTTCTTC.

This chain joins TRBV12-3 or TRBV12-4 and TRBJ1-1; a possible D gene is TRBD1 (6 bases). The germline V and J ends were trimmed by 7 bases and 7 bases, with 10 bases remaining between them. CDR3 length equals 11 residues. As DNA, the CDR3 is TGTGCCAGCAATATGGGACATGAAGCTTTCTTT. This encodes CASNMGHEAFF.

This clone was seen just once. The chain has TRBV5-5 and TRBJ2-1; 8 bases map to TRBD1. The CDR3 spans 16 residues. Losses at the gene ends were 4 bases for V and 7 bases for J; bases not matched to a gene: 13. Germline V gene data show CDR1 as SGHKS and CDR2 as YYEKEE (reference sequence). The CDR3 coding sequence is TGTGCCAGCAGCCTGAGGGGGCAGGGGGCGTTGAATGAGCAGTTCTTC. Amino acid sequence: CASSLRGQGALNEQFF. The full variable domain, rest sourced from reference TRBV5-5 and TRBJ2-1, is DAGVTQSPTHLIKTRGQQVTLRCSPISGHKSVSWYQQVLGQGPQFIFQYYEKEERGRGNFPDRFSARQFPNYSSELNVNALLLGDSALYLCASSLRGQGALNEQFFGPGTRLTVL.

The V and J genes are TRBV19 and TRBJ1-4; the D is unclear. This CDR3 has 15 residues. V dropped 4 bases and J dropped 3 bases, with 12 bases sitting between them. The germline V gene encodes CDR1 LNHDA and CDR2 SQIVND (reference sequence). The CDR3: CASSSEVGANEKLFF. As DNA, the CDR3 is TGTGCCAGTAGTAGTGAAGTCGGGGCTAATGAAAAACTGTTTTTT.

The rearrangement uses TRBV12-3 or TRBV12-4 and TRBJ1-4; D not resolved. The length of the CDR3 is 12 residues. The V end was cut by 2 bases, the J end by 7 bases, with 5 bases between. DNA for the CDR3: TGTGCCAGCAGTTTATCCGGTGAAAAACTGTTTTTT. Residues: CASSLSGEKLFF.

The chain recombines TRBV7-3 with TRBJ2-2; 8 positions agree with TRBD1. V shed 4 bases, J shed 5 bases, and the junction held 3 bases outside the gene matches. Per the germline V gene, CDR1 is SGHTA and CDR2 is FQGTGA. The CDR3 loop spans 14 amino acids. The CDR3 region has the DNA TGTGCCAGCAGCTCCTGGACAGGGACCGGGGAGCTGTTTTTT. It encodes CASSSWTGTGELFF.

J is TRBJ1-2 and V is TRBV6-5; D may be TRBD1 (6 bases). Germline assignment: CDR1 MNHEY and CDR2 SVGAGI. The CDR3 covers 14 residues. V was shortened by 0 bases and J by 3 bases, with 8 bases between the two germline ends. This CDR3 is CASSYSRTDYGYTF. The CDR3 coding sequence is TGTGCCAGCAGTTACTCCCGGACAGACTATGGCTACACCTTC.

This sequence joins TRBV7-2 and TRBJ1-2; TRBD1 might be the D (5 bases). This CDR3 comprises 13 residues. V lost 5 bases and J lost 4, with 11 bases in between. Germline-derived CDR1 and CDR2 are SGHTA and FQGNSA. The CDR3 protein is CASSPDSLYGYTF. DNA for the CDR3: TGTGCCAGCAGCCCTGACAGTCTCTATGGCTACACCTTC. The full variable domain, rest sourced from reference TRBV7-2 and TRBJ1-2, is GAGVSQSPSNKVTEKGKDVELRCDPISGHTALYWYRQSLGQGLEFLIYFQGNSAPDKSGLPSDRFSAERTGGSVSTLTIQRTQQEDSAVYLCASSPDSLYGYTFGSGTRLTVV.